The clone carrying this T cell receptor (beta chain) was found many times. Trimming stripped 4 bases from V and 4 bases from J, with 23 bases between. This CDR3 is built from 17 residues. Germline V gene lookup returns CDR1 LGHNT and CDR2 FRNRAP. The sample originates from a study of T cells in Graves' hyperthyroidism and ophthalmopathy. TCR beta CDR3 region amplification was performed from RNA transcripts. The HTBI primer set drove a first-round RT-PCR of the TCR CDR3. Via MiXCR, TCRdb re-called the multiplex PCR reads, giving one row per CDR3 protein. The top ten hold over 15% of the sample, which has around 520,000 distinct CDR3 sequences, 13% to 15% seen once.

The chain combines TRBV12-5 with TRBJ2-7, with D possibly matching TRBD1 (9 bases). Sequences were obtained from blood. The TCR originated in a woman aged 18-30 years with Graves' hyperthyroidism. CDR3 bases: TGTGCTAGTGGTTGGACAGGGGCCGGGACTAGACCATACGAGCAGTACTTC. Encoded protein: CASGWTGAGTRPYEQYF.